Following are 19 T cell receptor beta chains from one sample sequenced in a study of human T cells and chemical hapten exposure. TCRdb used MiXCR to reprocess the RACE reads, holding one entry per CDR3 protein. The sample carries tens of thousands of distinct CDR3 sequences, approximately 29% recorded once. As for time point: patch test 1, 2 weeks after DPC sensitization. Treatment here: therapeutic diphenylcyclopropenone sensitization with weekly scalp DPC. The sequencing used whole blood, collected in connection with sensitization to the hapten diphenylcyclopropenone (DPC). The receptors were sampled from a middle-aged man with alopecia areata. Some clones in this sample may be carry-over from other donors' samples.

The sample holds a few counts of this clonotype. The chain couples TRBV7-2 to TRBJ2-1, with 9 positions matching TRBD2. The CDR3 has 14 amino acids. V shed 1 base, J shed 7 bases, and the junction held 2 bases outside the gene matches. Germline CDR1 is SGHTA and CDR2 is FQGNSA. The CDR3 sequence: CASSLVAGVNEQFF. The CDR3 bases are TGTGCCAGCAGCTTAGTAGCGGGAGTGAATGAGCAGTTCTTC.

This sequence joins TRBV20-1 and TRBJ1-2, with D tentatively TRBD1 (5 bases). V was clipped by 6 bases and J by 6 bases, with 17 bases between them. The CDR3 is made up of 13 amino acids. Per germline, CDR1 DFQATT and CDR2 SNEGSKA (reference sequence). CDR3 nucleotide sequence: TGCAGTGCCGTCGACCAAAAGGGGAATGGCTACACCTTC. Translated, it gives CSAVDQKGNGYTF.

This clonotype appeared a few times. This chain uses TRBV24-1 with TRBJ2-3; perhaps D is TRBD1 or TRBD2 (5 bases each). Per the germline V gene, CDR1 is KGHDR and CDR2 is SFDVKD. Deletions cut 3 bases from V and 5 bases from J, with 14 bases between. CDR3 length equals 15 residues. As DNA, the CDR3 is TGTGCCACCAGTGATGCCGGGACCTGGGTAGATACGCAGTATTTT. Its protein product is CATSDAGTWVDTQYF.

The table lists this clonotype with a few counts. The gene calls are TRBV12-3 or TRBV12-4 and TRBJ1-1; unclear D gene. The ends were cut back, 6 bases at V and 1 base at J, with 12 bases in the middle. This CDR3 spans 14 amino acids. The CDR3 sequence is CASRSGPRNTEAFF. In DNA, the CDR3 is TGTGCCAGCAGATCCGGACCGCGGAACACTGAAGCTTTCTTT.

The CDR3 DNA reads as TGCGCCAGCAGCCGCCCGGACAGGGCGGGGGGTGAAGCTTTCTTT. Its protein is CASSRPDRAGGEAFF. This chain uses TRBV4-1 with TRBJ1-1; 8 nucleotides agree with TRBD1. After removal of 4 bases from V and 7 bases from J, the junction contained 11 bases not matched to a gene. CDR1 is MGHRA, CDR2 YSYEKL, per germline. CDR3 size: 15 residues.

The chain links TRBV6-2 or TRBV6-3 to TRBJ2-7; a possible D gene is TRBD2 (6 bases). The CDR3 is 16 residues long. Looked up from germline, CDR1 is MNHEY and CDR2 is SVGEGT. The V gene lost 2 bases and the J gene lost 4 bases, with 18 bases spanning the gap. Here the CDR3 reads CASSYASGPRGYEQYF. In nucleotides, the CDR3 is TGTGCCAGCAGTTACGCTTCCGGGCCCCGGGGGTACGAGCAGTACTTC.

The chain joins TRBV7-9 to TRBJ2-7; 11 bases are shared with TRBD1. The CDR3 runs to 16 residues. V lost 1 base to trimming and J lost 6 bases; unmatched junction nucleotides: 8. Germline V gene data show CDR1 as SEHNR and CDR2 as FQNEAQ (reference sequence). The CDR3 DNA is TGTGCCAGCAGCTTAGGGGGACAGGGGGTAGGTGGCGAGCAGTACTTC. It translates to CASSLGGQGVGGEQYF.

This sequence joins TRBV5-1 and TRBJ2-3; tentative D call: TRBD1 (6 bases). CDR3 length: 14 amino acids. The germline V gene has CDR1 SGHRS and CDR2 YFSETQ. V was pared by 2 bases and J by 1 base, with 8 bases between. CDR3 sequence (DNA): TGCGCCAGCAGCTTCAGGGGTGGCACAGATACGCAGTATTTT. This translates into CASSFRGGTDTQYF.

In its sample, this clonotype was seen a few times. The chain recombines TRBV12-3 or TRBV12-4 with TRBJ1-1; D gene ambiguous. V was clipped by 2 bases and J by 0 bases, with 10 bases between them. The CDR3 is 15 residues long. CDR3 amino acids: CASSLSATMNTEAFF. For the CDR3, the DNA is TGTGCCAGCAGTTTATCGGCGACTATGAACACTGAAGCTTTCTTT.

The chain recombines TRBV6-1 with TRBJ2-1; 8 nucleotides agree with TRBD1. V lost 6 bases and J lost 0; bases outside the gene matches: 1. The CDR3 totals 14 residues. Germline-derived CDR1 and CDR2 are MNHNS and SASEGT. The CDR3 reads CASRGQDSYNEQFF. The CDR3 bases are TGTGCCAGCAGGGGACAGGACTCCTACAATGAGCAGTTCTTC.

The rearrangement uses TRBV6-1 and TRBJ2-5, with 9 bases matching TRBD2. The CDR3 is 14 amino acids. The V gene end was trimmed by 4 bases and the J gene end by 4 bases; junction bases not matched to a gene: 4. Germline V gene data show CDR1 as MNHNS and CDR2 as SASEGT. CDR3 in DNA: TGTGCCAGCAGTGTGACTAGCGGATTAGAGACCCAGTACTTC. Its translation: CASSVTSGLETQYF.

The chain recombines TRBV20-1 with TRBJ1-3, with D unclear. With 4 bases removed from V and 7 bases from J, the gap between germline ends came to 8 bases. CDR1 and CDR2 (germline): DFQATT, SNEGSKA (reference sequence). The CDR3 runs 11 residues. The DNA for the CDR3 is TGCAGTGCTACAACAAGTAACACCATATATTTT. Protein sequence: CSATTSNTIYF.

This clonotype was seen only a few times. This CDR3 reads CASSQDRGVAGNTIYF. DNA of the CDR3: TGTGCCAGCAGCCAAGACCGGGGGGTTGCTGGAAACACCATATATTTT. The chain couples TRBV4-2 to TRBJ1-3, with TRBD1 as a possible D gene (5 bases). The length of the CDR3 is 16 residues. Trimming pared 0 bases from V and 2 bases from J, leaving 11 bases between. Germline CDR1 LGHNA, CDR2 YNFKEQ.

V usage is TRBV6-5 and J usage is TRBJ1-6; D gene uncertain. V dropped 5 bases and J dropped 7 bases, with 21 bases sitting between them. Germline loops: CDR1 MNHEY, CDR2 SVGAGI. The CDR3 has 17 amino acids. CDR3 in amino acids: CASSRSTFPVDNSPLHF. CDR3 in DNA: TGTGCCAGCAGTCGTTCGACATTCCCCGTTGACAATTCACCCCTCCACTTT.

Remarks on this clonotype: The junction departs from germline at one end; a sequencing error may be responsible. CDR3 sequence (DNA): TGTGCCAGTAGTGGGACAGGGGGCCTGGGGGAGCAGCACTTC. Residues: CASSGTGGLGEQHF. The J gene is TRBJ2-7, the V gene TRBV19, with 12 bases aligning to TRBD1. Germline loops: CDR1 LNHDA, CDR2 SQIVND (reference sequence). The CDR3 contains 14 residues.

This clonotype was seen more than once but under ten times. The CDR3 here is CASSLSGGYEQYF. The CDR3 region has the DNA TGTGCCAGCTCACTATCCGGGGGCTACGAGCAGTACTTC. The rearrangement uses TRBV18 and TRBJ2-7, with D perhaps matching TRBD2 (6 bases). CDR1 is KGHSH, CDR2 LQKENI, per germline. V shed 4 bases and J shed 3 bases, with 10 bases lying between them. This CDR3 is 13 amino acids long. The full variable domain, rest sourced from reference TRBV18 and TRBJ2-7, is NAGVMQNPRHLVRRRGQEARLRCSPMKGHSHVYWYRQLPEEGLKFMVYLQKENIIDESGMPKERFSAEFPKEGPSILRIQQVVRGDSAAYFCASSLSGGYEQYFGPGTRLTVT.

This clonotype was seen a few times. This chain links TRBV2 with TRBJ1-1; D call uncertain. Trimming shortened V by 6 bases and J by 0 bases, and 8 bases separated the two germline ends. CDR1 and CDR2 from the germline V gene are SNHLY and FYNNEI. This CDR3 spans 13 amino acids. The CDR3 here is CASRGTVNTEAFF. In nucleotides, the CDR3 is TGTGCCAGCAGGGGCACTGTGAACACTGAAGCTTTCTTT. Full variable domain (missing parts from reference TRBV2 and TRBJ1-1): EPEVTQTPSHQVTQMGQEVILRCVPISNHLYFYWYRQILGQKVEFLVSFYNNEISEKSEIFDDQFSVERPDGSNFTLKIRSTKLEDSAMYFCASRGTVNTEAFFGQGTRLTVV.

This clonotype is labeled as medium-sized. The CDR3 DNA reads TGTGCCAGCAGCGGACCTAGCGGGAGGACGACAGATACGCAGTATTTT. Translation gives CASSGPSGRTTDTQYF. This chain links TRBV7-9 with TRBJ2-3; TRBD2 matches 11 bases. The CDR3 length is 16 residues. Trimming at V came to 5 bases and at J to 3 bases, leaving 7 bases not matched to a gene. Germline CDR1 reads SEHNR; CDR2 reads FQNEAQ (reference sequence).

This clonotype was picked up a small number of times. The chain recombines TRBV12-3 or TRBV12-4 with TRBJ2-1; TRBD2 agrees at 12 bases. CDR3 length: 14 amino acids. V lost 5 bases and J lost 9; bases outside the gene matches: 5. The CDR3 is CASSLPGLAGEQFF. The CDR3, as DNA: TGTGCCAGCAGTCTTCCGGGACTAGCGGGTGAGCAGTTCTTC.